The 21 T cell receptor beta chains given below trace back to one sample, sequenced in a study of cytotoxic CD8 clonotypes in ibrutinib-treated CLL. Sequenced by immunoSEQ multiplex PCR; TCRdb stores in-frame clones only, minus some. The sample has approximately 210,000 clones, about 72% seen once. This specimen consisted of PBMCs, obtained after 24 months of ibrutinib treatment. These receptors were collected from a human donor with chronic lymphocytic leukemia.

This chain connects TRBV7-3 to TRBJ2-6; D gene unclear. The CDR3 is made up of 14 amino acids. CDR1 is SGHTA and CDR2 is FQGTGA in the germline V gene. Trimming pared 5 bases from V and 4 bases from J, leaving 9 bases between. CDR3 DNA sequence: TGTGCCAGCAGCCCGCCCGGAGGGGCCAACGTCCTGACTTTC. The encoded protein is CASSPPGGANVLTF. Drawing the rest from reference TRBV7-3 and TRBJ2-6, the complete variable domain is GAGVSQTPSNKVTEKGKYVELRCDPISGHTALYWYRQSLGQGPEFLIYFQGTGAADDSGLPNDRFFAVRPEGSVSTLKIQRTERGDSAVYLCASSPPGGANVLTFGAGSRLTVL.

V and J are TRBV18 and TRBJ2-3; possibly TRBD2 for D (5 bases). CDR1 KGHSH and CDR2 LQKENI come from the germline V gene. The CDR3 contains 14 residues. V lost 3 bases, J lost 2 bases, and 9 bases lay in between. This chain's CDR3 is CASSPGVDTDTQYF. The CDR3 DNA sequence: TGTGCCAGCTCACCGGGAGTCGACACAGATACGCAGTATTTT. The variable domain in full, with the rest retrieved from reference TRBV18 and TRBJ2-3, is NAGVMQNPRHLVRRRGQEARLRCSPMKGHSHVYWYRQLPEEGLKFMVYLQKENIIDESGMPKERFSAEFPKEGPSILRIQQVVRGDSAAYFCASSPGVDTDTQYFGPGTRLTVL.

The DNA for the CDR3 is TGCGCCAGCAGCCCGACCCGGACAGGGCGCAATCAGCCCCAGCATTTT. This gives the protein CASSPTRTGRNQPQHF. The chain is built from TRBV4-1 and TRBJ1-5, with 8 bases aligning to TRBD1. J gave up 2 bases and V 4 bases, and 7 bases lay outside the gene matches. CDR3 size: 16 residues. Looked up from germline, CDR1 is MGHRA and CDR2 is YSYEKL.

The genes are TRBV11-3 and TRBJ2-3, with D possibly being TRBD1 or TRBD2 (5 bases each). CDR1 and CDR2 from the germline V gene are SGHNT and YENEEA. CDR3 length: 14 residues. V was clipped by 5 bases and J by 6 bases, with 15 bases between them. This CDR3 reads CASSLTPRGDTQYF. CDR3 in DNA: TGTGCCAGCAGCCTCACGCCCCGGGGCGATACGCAGTATTTT.

This chain uses TRBV30 with TRBJ2-7, with a possible D match to TRBD1 (6 bases). The germline V gene encodes CDR1 GTSNPN and CDR2 SVGIG (reference sequence). The CDR3 is 13 residues long. Deletions cut 4 bases from V and 7 bases from J, with 17 bases between. For the CDR3, the DNA is TGTGCCTGGAAATGGACAGAGGGGTGGGAGCAGTACTTC. Protein: CAWKWTEGWEQYF. The whole variable domain, filled in from reference TRBV30 and TRBJ2-7, reads SQTIHQWPATLVQPVGSPLSLECTVEGTSNPNLYWYRQAAGRGLQLLFYSVGIGQISSEVPQNLSASRPQDRQFILSSKKLLLSDSGFYLCAWKWTEGWEQYFGPGTRLTVT.

The V call is TRBV4-3, the J call TRBJ2-2; possible D gene TRBD1, 7 bases. Trimming removed 6 bases at V and 1 base at J, with 18 bases between. The CDR3 is made up of 17 amino acids. Germline V CDR1 and CDR2: LGHNA, YSLEER. The DNA of the CDR3 is TGCGCCAGCAGTCACCAAGCAGGGGGGCAGAACACCGGGGAGCTGTTTTTT. This gives the protein CASSHQAGGQNTGELFF.

CDR3 DNA sequence: TGTGCCAGCAGGGGGATGAGCTCTGGGGCCAACGTCCTGACTTTC. Translating gives CASRGMSSGANVLTF. The chain couples TRBV9 to TRBJ2-6, with D hard to call. This CDR3 is built from 15 residues. Per the germline V gene, CDR1 is SGDLS and CDR2 is YYNGEE. V dropped 5 bases and J dropped 0 bases, with 9 bases sitting between them.

This clone was seen a handful of times. J is TRBJ2-1 and V is TRBV7-7, with D maybe TRBD2 (5 bases). V dropped 0 bases and J dropped 5 bases, with 5 bases sitting between them. This CDR3 comprises 13 residues. Germline values: CDR1 SSHAT, CDR2 FNYEAQ (reference sequence). CDR3: CASSLAGDNEQFF. CDR3 sequence (DNA): TGTGCCAGCAGCTTAGCGGGAGACAATGAGCAGTTCTTC.

V usage is TRBV7-9 and J usage is TRBJ2-1; 8 nucleotides match TRBD2. This CDR3 has 19 residues. The germline CDR1 and CDR2 sequences are SEHNR and FQNEAQ (reference sequence). After removal of 1 base from V and 4 bases from J, the junction contained 15 bases not matched to a gene. The CDR3 loop is CASSLGWGAGDFVYNEQFF. The CDR3, as DNA: TGTGCCAGCAGCTTAGGATGGGGAGCGGGAGACTTCGTTTACAATGAGCAGTTCTTC.

This chain connects TRBV15 to TRBJ2-6; 8 nucleotides match TRBD2. This CDR3 is 18 amino acids long. Germline CDR1 LNHNV, CDR2 YYDKDF (reference sequence). V lost 0 bases, J lost 4 bases, and 8 bases stayed unmatched. The CDR3: CATSRDRQREFGANVLTF. CDR3 nucleotides: TGTGCCACCAGCAGAGACCGACAGCGGGAGTTCGGGGCCAACGTCCTGACTTTC.

This sequence joins TRBV21-1 and TRBJ2-7. TRBV21-1 is a documented pseudogene. CDR3 length equals 17 residues. The chain's CDR3 is CASSNPRGDRIIYEQYF. CDR3 coding DNA: TGTGCCAGCAGCAACCCCCGGGGTGACAGAATCATCTACGAGCAGTACTTC.

This chain joins TRBV19 and TRBJ1-5; 7 bases agree with TRBD1. The V gene's germline CDR1 is LNHDA and CDR2 SQIVND (reference sequence). The CDR3 is 15 amino acids. The V segment lost 4 bases and the J segment 3 bases; nucleotides outside the gene matches: 6. CDR3 sequence: CASSTSGGNNQPQHF. CDR3 DNA: TGTGCCAGTAGTACGTCAGGGGGAAACAATCAGCCCCAGCATTTT.

J is TRBJ1-5 and V is TRBV7-8; D remains ambiguous. V lost 1 base and J lost 9, with 7 bases in between. The CDR3 totals 12 residues. In germline, CDR1 is SGHVS, CDR2 FQNEAQ. The CDR3 sequence: CASSLVGRPQHF. The CDR3 region has the DNA TGTGCCAGCAGCTTAGTTGGAAGGCCCCAGCATTTT.

CDR3 coding DNA: TGTGCCACCAGCAGAGGCGCGAACACTGAAGCTTTCTTT. This encodes CATSRGANTEAFF. The chain carries TRBV15 and TRBJ1-1; D is uncertain. The CDR3 is made up of 13 amino acids. Trimming shortened V by 1 base and J by 1 base, and 4 bases separated the two germline ends. Germline V gene sequence: CDR1 LNHNV, CDR2 YYDKDF (reference sequence).

The sample holds a few counts of this clone. CDR3 bases: TGTGCCATCAGTGAGTCCACATCACCTACCTACGAGCAGTACTTC. This sequence encodes CAISESTSPTYEQYF. The chain combines TRBV10-3 with TRBJ2-7; no firm D call. Deletions cut 0 bases from V and 2 bases from J, with 11 bases between. This CDR3 contains 15 residues. Per germline, CDR1 ENHRY and CDR2 SYGVKD.

The chain joins TRBV6-5 to TRBJ2-1; 9 nucleotides match TRBD1. The CDR3 is made up of 14 amino acids. Losses at the gene ends were 5 bases for V and 4 bases for J; bases not matched to a gene: 3. From germline, CDR1 is MNHEY and CDR2 SVGAGI. This chain's CDR3 is CASSGTGQYNEQFF. The CDR3, as DNA: TGTGCCAGCAGTGGGACAGGGCAGTACAATGAGCAGTTCTTC.

The table lists this clone with a few counts. The chain employs TRBV11-1 and TRBJ2-7; 8 bases agree with TRBD2. J was trimmed by 2 bases and V by 3 bases; bases with no gene match: 9. This CDR3 has 16 residues. Germline CDR1 is SGHAT and CDR2 is FQDESV (reference sequence). The CDR3 reads CASSFLTSVVPYEQYF. The CDR3 nucleotides read TGTGCCAGCAGCTTTCTGACTAGCGTTGTTCCCTACGAGCAGTACTTC.

The J gene is TRBJ2-7, the V gene TRBV9; 9 nucleotides align to TRBD1. The CDR3 runs to 16 residues. Germline loops: CDR1 SGDLS, CDR2 YYNGEE. V lost 4 bases, J lost 3 bases, and 11 bases stayed unmatched. CDR3 residues: CASSQSTGGARYEQYF. DNA for the CDR3: TGTGCCAGCAGCCAAAGCACAGGGGGCGCGCGCTACGAGCAGTACTTC. Variable domain in full (rest from reference TRBV9 and TRBJ2-7): DSGVTQTPKHLITATGQRVTLRCSPRSGDLSVYWYQQSLDQGLQFLIQYYNGEERAKGNILERFSAQQFPDLHSELNLSSLELGDSALYFCASSQSTGGARYEQYFGPGTRLTVT.

The genes are TRBV4-1 and TRBJ2-7, with TRBD1 identical over 11 bases. The germline gives CDR1 MGHRA, CDR2 YSYEKL. The CDR3 sequence is 15 residues long. The junction had 3 bases not matched to a gene; V was cut back by 2 bases and J by 3 bases. Here the CDR3 reads CASSQLGTGGYEQYF. As DNA, the CDR3 is TGCGCCAGCAGCCAACTCGGGACAGGGGGCTACGAGCAGTACTTC.

The rearrangement joins TRBV27 to TRBJ2-1; the D gene is possibly TRBD2 (7 bases). V lost 3 bases and J 16 bases, leaving 19 bases between the germline ends. This CDR3 contains 13 residues. Germline V CDR1 and CDR2: MNHEY, SMNVEV (reference sequence). CDR3 region: CASSFSGGRDHFF. CDR3 nucleotide sequence: TGTGCCAGCAGTTTCTCCGGGGGGCGGGATCACTTCTTC.

The chain uses TRBV11-1 and TRBJ2-4, with TRBD1 matching 7 bases. Germline V gives CDR1 SGHAT, CDR2 FQDESV (reference sequence). The CDR3 is 16 amino acids. Unmatched junction bases numbered 7, after V lost 5 bases and J lost 0 bases. As DNA, the CDR3 is TGTGCCAGCAGCATTGCCTACAGGGGAGCCAAAAACATTCAGTACTTC. Protein product: CASSIAYRGAKNIQYF.